Listed here are 4 T cell receptor beta chains from one sample, sequenced in a study of blood T cell repertoires in COVID-19. Only in-frame clones appear in the TCRdb table, and some are missing; sequencing was by immunoSEQ multiplex PCR. This sample yields roughly 410,000 clones, of which more than 70% are seen a single time; 2% to 2.5% belongs to the top ten. The specimen was peripheral blood. Receptors originate from a woman aged 55-70 years with COVID-19, enrolled during active disease.

The chain has TRBV28 and TRBJ2-3; 8 bases align to TRBD2. Trimming took 4 bases from V and 2 from J; bases not matched to a gene: 8. In germline, CDR1 is MDHEN, CDR2 SYDVKM. The CDR3 covers 16 residues. CDR3 residues: CASSWSRRGDTDTQYF. The CDR3 bases are TGTGCCAGCAGTTGGTCTCGGCGGGGGGACACAGATACGCAGTATTTT.

This clone showed up just a few times. The genes are TRBV6-6 and TRBJ1-2; 8 nucleotides align to TRBD1. The CDR3 loop spans 15 amino acids. After removal of 6 bases from V and 2 bases from J, the junction contained 8 bases not matched to a gene. Germline V gene sequence: CDR1 MNHNY, CDR2 SVGAGI (reference sequence). CDR3 sequence: CASSLDRTGNYGYTF. The CDR3 DNA reads as TGTGCCAGCAGCCTAGATAGGACAGGGAACTATGGCTACACCTTC.

The chain recombines TRBV5-1 with TRBJ1-1; TRBD1 might be the D (5 bases). From germline, CDR1 is SGHRS and CDR2 YFSETQ. There are 15 residues in the CDR3. The germline V and J ends were trimmed by 0 bases and 4 bases, with 13 bases remaining between them. CDR3 sequence reads: CASSLGWDRGTEAFF. CDR3 bases: TGCGCCAGCAGCTTGGGGTGGGATAGGGGCACTGAAGCTTTCTTT.

This clone was counted a single time. The V and J genes are TRBV6-5 and TRBJ1-6; 9 bases are shared with TRBD1. The CDR3 covers 14 residues. The J segment lost 10 bases and the V segment lost 8 bases, leaving 9 bases of the junction unmatched. Germline V gene sequence: CDR1 MNHEY, CDR2 SVGAGI. CDR3 loop: CASGWTGERSPLHF. CDR3 nucleotide sequence: TGTGCCAGCGGATGGACAGGGGAACGGTCACCCCTCCACTTT.